These T cell receptor beta chains were read from a single sample in a study of T-cell reconstitution after alpha-beta-depleted transplantation in children. MiXCR was run by TCRdb on the PCR reads, yielding one entry per CDR3 protein. The sample contains more than 150,000 distinct CDR3 sequences, 14% to 15% of which appear only once. Sequenced material: PBMCs from the stem cell graft donor, taken from the stem cell graft. The receptors derive from a human donor who donated a stem cell graft to a child with acute lymphoblastic leukemia. Each CDR3 is given without its conserved first and last residue. Fields, in order: V gene, CDR3 length, J gene, CDR3 protein.

>TRBV28|14|TRBJ1-5
ASSLGTGGGNQPQH
>TRBV12-3/TRBV12-4|12|TRBJ2-7
ASSPRQDSYEQY
>TRBV6-5|12|TRBJ2-1
ASSYAGGRDEQF
>TRBV5-1|15|TRBJ2-3
ASRRGVLMLASDTQY
>TRBV30|10|TRBJ2-7
ACIAGVYEQY
>TRBV24-1|13|TRBJ2-2
ATSDPLRGAGELF
>TRBV24-1|14|TRBJ2-2
ATSEPGQGNTGELF
>TRBV28|17|TRBJ2-7
ASSSNLGLAGDHSYEQY
>TRBV11-1|10|TRBJ2-5
ASRRPGGTQY
>TRBV27|13|TRBJ2-7
ASSLGSGPSHEQY
>TRBV10-2|9|TRBJ2-7
ASSEEYEQY
>TRBV5-1|8|TRBJ2-7
ASRWVEQY
>TRBV5-1|15|TRBJ2-2
ASSPRLTASNTGELF
>TRBV20-1|12|TRBJ2-7
SARRAGRHDEQY
>TRBV12-3/TRBV12-4|11|TRBJ1-2
ASTPGLTLSYT
>TRBV7-2|9|TRBJ2-7
ASSSRNEQY
>TRBV6-1|10|TRBJ2-1
ASSDRISEQF
>TRBV5-1|13|TRBJ2-3
ASSSGAKTTDTQY
>TRBV7-9|14|TRBJ1-2
ASSSNAGRGNYGYT
>TRBV20-1|12|TRBJ1-2
SARDRRTYYGYT
>TRBV6-2/TRBV6-3|12|TRBJ2-3
ASSKAGETDTQY
>TRBV14|12|TRBJ2-5
ASSVLAGQETQY
>TRBV5-1|13|TRBJ2-1
ASSLLSGLGGEQF
>TRBV20-1|12|TRBJ1-2
SSPSRGTGNGYT
>TRBV11-2|16|TRBJ1-3
ASSLMFGTDFSGNTIY
>TRBV5-1|11|TRBJ2-1
ASSWTEYNEQF
>TRBV5-5|12|TRBJ2-7
ASSLFMPTYEQY
>TRBV20-1|11|TRBJ2-7
SARLAGAYEQY
>TRBV2|13|TRBJ1-4
ASSGDRTTNEKLF
>TRBV12-3/TRBV12-4|12|TRBJ1-1
ASSPNLAGTEAF
>TRBV5-4|17|TRBJ2-7
ASSFGPLSGRRGTYEQY
>TRBV18|13|TRBJ2-3
ASSPGTGGQDTQY
>TRBV29-1|12|TRBJ1-1
SVHTKGENTEAF
>TRBV19|10|TRBJ2-1
ASSRTGGEQF
>TRBV10-2|15|TRBJ2-5
ASSESDVTSGIETQY